The 18 T cell receptor beta chains below were found in one sample sequenced in a study of T cell responses to AZD1222 COVID-19 vaccine. The method was immunoSEQ multiplex PCR; TCRdb's version includes in-frame clones alone and lacks a portion of them. The profile shows around 140,000 clones, around nine tenths of them singletons. Specimen: peripheral blood, collected on day 0 of AZD1222 vaccination. The receptors here all came from an adult in good health.

CDR3 sequence reads: CASSATSGGYNEQFF. CDR3 nucleotides: TGCGCCAGCAGCGCTACTAGCGGGGGTTACAATGAGCAGTTCTTC. This chain uses TRBV5-1 with TRBJ2-1, with 11 bases identical to TRBD2. V shed 4 bases and J 4 bases; nucleotides not matched to a gene: 4. Germline CDR1 SGHRS, CDR2 YFSETQ. The CDR3 consists of 15 residues. Full variable domain (remainder filled in from reference TRBV5-1 and TRBJ2-1): KAGVTQTPRYLIKTRGQQVTLSCSPISGHRSVSWYQQTPGQGLQFLFEYFSETQRNKGNFPGRFSGRQFSNSRSEMNVSTLELGDSALYLCASSATSGGYNEQFFGPGTRLTVL.

V and J are TRBV12-3 or TRBV12-4 and TRBJ1-1; weak D call: TRBD1 (5 bases). Trimming removed 3 bases from V and 4 bases from J, with 9 bases in between. The CDR3 has 13 residues. CDR3 DNA: TGTGCCAGCAGTTTTGGGGGATCCACTGAAGCTTTCTTT. Its protein product is CASSFGGSTEAFF.

The chain combines TRBV27 with TRBJ1-4, with 7 bases identical to TRBD1. CDR3 length: 14 residues. From germline, CDR1 is MNHEY and CDR2 SMNVEV (reference sequence). V lost 7 bases, J lost 2 bases, and 4 bases stayed unmatched. The CDR3, as DNA: TGTGCCAGCACCCTACAGGGGACTAATGAAAAACTGTTTTTT. As protein: CASTLQGTNEKLFF.

V usage is TRBV5-1 and J usage is TRBJ1-4; D call uncertain. The CDR3 runs to 16 residues. V shed 6 bases and J shed 8 bases, with 23 bases lying between them. The V gene's germline CDR1 is SGHRS and CDR2 YFSETQ. This chain's CDR3 is CASKVGERGGGEKLFF. CDR3 DNA: TGCGCCAGCAAAGTAGGAGAACGTGGTGGTGGGGAAAAACTGTTTTTT. Together with reference TRBV5-1 and TRBJ1-4, the CDR3 gives the full variable domain: KAGVTQTPRYLIKTRGQQVTLSCSPISGHRSVSWYQQTPGQGLQFLFEYFSETQRNKGNFPGRFSGRQFSNSRSEMNVSTLELGDSALYLCASKVGERGGGEKLFFGSGTQLSVL.

The gene calls are TRBV30 and TRBJ2-7; 9 bases match TRBD1. The CDR3 sequence is 13 residues long. With V trimmed by 8 bases and J by 0 bases, 5 bases remained unmatched. Germline CDR1 and CDR2: GTSNPN and SVGIG (reference sequence). The CDR3 spells CARTGARSYEQYF. CDR3 bases: TGTGCCAGGACAGGGGCCCGCTCCTACGAGCAGTACTTC.

This clone was counted a single time. The rearrangement joins TRBV6-5 to TRBJ2-1; D unresolved. This CDR3 spans 14 amino acids. Per the germline V gene, CDR1 is MNHEY and CDR2 is SVGAGI. V shed 6 bases and J shed 0 bases, with 9 bases lying between them. The CDR3 loop is CASSPTVSYNEQFF. In nucleotides, the CDR3 is TGTGCCAGCAGCCCAACAGTCTCCTACAATGAGCAGTTCTTC.

The chain carries TRBV12-3 or TRBV12-4 and TRBJ1-3, with no clear D. The germline V and J ends were trimmed by 10 bases and 0 bases, with 10 bases remaining between them. This CDR3 contains 13 residues. This chain's CDR3 is CANRGLSGNTIYF. The CDR3 nucleotides are TGTGCCAACAGAGGGCTCTCTGGAAACACCATATATTTT.

The CDR3 loop is CASSLSTGSSPLHF. CDR3 DNA: TGTGCCAGCAGTTTAAGTACAGGGAGCTCACCCCTCCACTTT. The chain joins TRBV28 to TRBJ1-6, with D possibly being TRBD1 (6 bases). Trimming cost V 2 bases and J 10 bases, with 12 bases left between them. The V gene's germline CDR1 is MDHEN and CDR2 SYDVKM. The CDR3 is 14 amino acids.

The rearrangement joins TRBV7-3 to TRBJ2-1; 7 nucleotides match TRBD2. There are 19 residues in the CDR3. The germline V gene encodes CDR1 SGHTA and CDR2 FQGTGA. The ends lost 8 bases at V and 7 bases at J; junction bases unmatched: 26. For the CDR3, the DNA is TGTGCCAGCTCGCAGGGCGGGGGTATTTCGAGACTAGCAGGTAATGAGCAGTTCTTC. Translation: CASSQGGGISRLAGNEQFF. The full variable domain, with the rest looked up from reference TRBV7-3 and TRBJ2-1, is GAGVSQTPSNKVTEKGKYVELRCDPISGHTALYWYRQSLGQGPEFLIYFQGTGAADDSGLPNDRFFAVRPEGSVSTLKIQRTERGDSAVYLCASSQGGGISRLAGNEQFFGPGTRLTVL.

The chain carries TRBV9 and TRBJ2-1; D is unclear. Between the trimmed V and J ends, which lost 0 bases and 5 bases, there was a span of 12 bases. Germline values: CDR1 SGDLS, CDR2 YYNGEE. The CDR3 totals 15 residues. CDR3 loop: CASSVGGMGNNEQFF. The CDR3 bases are TGTGCCAGCAGCGTAGGGGGTATGGGAAACAATGAGCAGTTCTTC.

The gene calls are TRBV5-1 and TRBJ1-3, with no clear D. The CDR3 contains 14 residues. Trimming left V 2 bases short and J 0 bases short, with 6 bases between. CDR1 and CDR2 from the germline V gene are SGHRS and YFSETQ. CDR3 in amino acids: CASSLGHSGNTIYF. DNA for the CDR3: TGCGCCAGCAGCTTAGGGCACTCTGGAAACACCATATATTTT.

The J gene is TRBJ2-1, the V gene TRBV12-3 or TRBV12-4; no clear D. V gave up 3 bases and J gave up 7 bases, with 7 bases separating them. The CDR3 is 12 amino acids. This chain's CDR3 is CASSLRVNEQFF. The CDR3 nucleotides read TGTGCCAGCAGTTTGAGAGTGAATGAGCAGTTCTTC.

The chain uses TRBV29-1 and TRBJ1-2; tentatively, D is TRBD1 (6 bases). Germline loops: CDR1 SQVTM, CDR2 ANQGSEA. This CDR3 region has 11 residues. Trimming left V 7 bases short and J 5 bases short, with 11 bases between. The DNA for the CDR3 is TGCAGCGCGGGGGCGGAGTATGGCTACACCTTC. Translation gives CSAGAEYGYTF.

This clone occurred once. V and J are TRBV13 and TRBJ2-1; D possibly uses TRBD1 or TRBD2 (5 bases each). Trimming took 5 bases from V and 2 from J, leaving 16 bases between them. Germline CDR1 is PRHDT and CDR2 is FYEKMQ (reference sequence). The CDR3 is 16 amino acids. The CDR3 sequence: CASSTHRTRPYNEQFF. The CDR3 DNA sequence: TGTGCCAGCAGCACACACAGGACTCGACCCTACAATGAGCAGTTCTTC.

V is TRBV7-9 and J is TRBJ2-7, with D uncertain. The CDR3 spans 14 residues. Germline V gives CDR1 SEHNR, CDR2 FQNEAQ (reference sequence). V was shortened by 3 bases and J by 1 base, with 10 bases between the two germline ends. CDR3: CASSFSTASYEQYF. The CDR3 nucleotides are TGTGCCAGCAGCTTTAGTACAGCTTCCTACGAGCAGTACTTC. The entire variable domain, with the rest obtained from reference TRBV7-9 and TRBJ2-7, is as follows: DTGVSQNPRHKITKRGQNVTFRCDPISEHNRLYWYRQTLGQGPEFLTYFQNEAQLEKSRLLSDRFSAERPKGSFSTLEIQRTEQGDSAMYLCASSFSTASYEQYFGPGTRLTVT.

This chain uses TRBV5-6 with TRBJ2-3; D uncertain. Trimming left V 0 bases short and J 3 bases short, with 8 bases between. CDR1 and CDR2 (germline): SGHDT, YYEEEE. The CDR3 spans 14 residues. The CDR3 nucleotides read TGTGCCAGCAGCTTGGCGGGCCGGACAGATACGCAGTATTTT. It yields the protein CASSLAGRTDTQYF.

The chain combines TRBV4-1 with TRBJ2-3; D gene unclear. Looked up from germline, CDR1 is MGHRA and CDR2 is YSYEKL. Trimming stripped 6 bases from V and 3 bases from J, with 19 bases between. The CDR3 runs 16 residues. CDR3 loop: CASSGKGSIGTDTQYF. CDR3 in DNA: TGCGCCAGCAGTGGAAAGGGCTCAATAGGGACAGATACGCAGTATTTT.

V gene TRBV12-5 combines with J gene TRBJ2-7, with 8 bases identical to TRBD2. Trimming removed 5 bases from V and 2 bases from J; junction bases left unmatched: 2. Germline CDR1 LGHNT, CDR2 FRNRAP. The CDR3 is made up of 13 amino acids. CDR3 sequence reads: CASGPGGPYEQYF. The CDR3 nucleotides are TGTGCTAGTGGTCCGGGGGGGCCCTACGAGCAGTACTTC.